This entry concerns a single TCR beta chain. The repertoire was sequenced with immunoSEQ multiplex PCR; TCRdb's copy has only in-frame clones and lacks some. The sample contains around 120,000 clones, about 91% of which appear only once. The data are from a study of control samples from healthy donors and cancer patients. Unmatched junction bases numbered 7, after V lost 3 bases and J lost 5 bases. The CDR3 extends over 15 amino acids. Germline CDR1 is ENHRY and CDR2 is SYGVKD. The specimen sequenced was blood. This sequence originates from a middle-aged man in good health. The chain carries TRBV10-3 and TRBJ2-7; 10 positions match TRBD1. The chain's CDR3 is CAISDRDRGSNEQYF. Written as DNA, the CDR3 is TGTGCCATCAGTGACCGGGACAGGGGATCCAACGAGCAGTACTTC.